This T cell receptor beta chain comes out of a study of T cell repertoires in cytomegalovirus infection. On the study more broadly: Use of recently identified HLA-C-restricted and well-studied HLA-B-restricted CMV epitopes was part of the study. Carrying CMV and the relevant HLA type showed in public TCR beta signatures. The study's findings and limits: Individuals carrying CMV plus the relevant HLA were identified by cumulative frequency of public TCR beta families. What dominated the ex vivo response were HLA-C-restricted CMV-specific TCR beta clonotypes.

In the case of this clonotype: Its cognate antigen is unknown.

This CDR3 region has 16 residues. Deletions cut 5 bases from V and 2 bases from J, with 15 bases between. TCRdb passed the reads through MiXCR, listing each CDR3 protein once. The sample lists about 110,000 distinct CDR3 sequences, over 25% occurring once. The rearrangement joins TRBV12-3 or TRBV12-4 to TRBJ1-4, with TRBD1 as a possible D gene (6 bases). The sequence derives from a human donor in good health (CMV status not recorded). Some clones in this sample may be carry-over from other donors' samples. Here the sequenced sample was CD8+ T cells from cultured PBMCs, taken from culture after CMV antigen stimulation. In nucleotides, the CDR3 is TGTGCCAGCAGTCAGCTATACAGGGCGACTAATGAAAAACTGTTTTTT. It codes for CASSQLYRATNEKLFF.